The next 20 T cell receptor beta chains were all read from a single sample in a study of PD-L1 blockade in urothelial cancer. The method was immunoSEQ multiplex PCR; TCRdb's version includes in-frame clones alone and lacks a portion of them. This sample has 70,000 to 90,000 clones, with roughly 82% found just once. This specimen consisted of PBMCs, obtained around atezolizumab (anti-PD-L1) treatment. Receptor source: a man aged 70 or older with urothelial cancer.

V gene TRBV5-8 combines with J gene TRBJ2-1; D possibly corresponds to TRBD2 (5 bases). Trimming removed 4 bases from V and 8 bases from J, with 16 bases in between. Per the germline V gene, CDR1 is SGHTS and CDR2 is YDEGEE. The CDR3 covers 14 residues. The CDR3 spells CASSQLGRNDEQFF. CDR3 DNA: TGTGCCAGCAGCCAACTAGGACGAAACGATGAGCAGTTCTTC.

V gene TRBV25-1 combines with J gene TRBJ2-3; tentatively, D is TRBD1 (7 bases). Germline CDR1 reads MGHDK; CDR2 reads SYGVNS. V lost 3 bases and J 2 bases, leaving 18 bases between the germline ends. The CDR3 length is 17 residues. This chain's CDR3 is CASSDPQGGPSTDTQYF. CDR3 in DNA: TGTGCCAGCAGTGACCCCCAGGGGGGCCCCTCCACAGATACGCAGTATTTT.

This clone was detected only once. J is TRBJ2-7 and V is TRBV6-1; a possible D gene is TRBD1 (5 bases). Trimming pared 11 bases from V and 2 bases from J, leaving 10 bases between. The CDR3 spans 11 residues. Germline CDR1 is MNHNS and CDR2 is SASEGT. The CDR3 DNA follows: TGTGCCTCGACAGCTACCTACGAGCAGTACTTC. It codes for CASTATYEQYF.

This chain joins TRBV5-5 and TRBJ1-2, with D perhaps TRBD1 (6 bases). The V gene lost 4 bases and the J gene lost 4 bases, with 17 bases spanning the gap. Germline V gene lookup returns CDR1 SGHKS and CDR2 YYEKEE (reference sequence). The CDR3 contains 15 residues. In DNA form, the CDR3 reads TGTGCCAGCAGCCGGATTCAAACAGGGAGCTATGGCTACACCTTC. It codes for CASSRIQTGSYGYTF.

This chain links TRBV7-6 with TRBJ2-1, with D perhaps TRBD1 (6 bases). The V gene's germline CDR1 is SGHVS and CDR2 FNYEAQ. The CDR3 is 14 residues long. V was pared by 8 bases and J by 10 bases, with 21 bases between. This CDR3 is CASRPGHQLEEQFF. CDR3 nucleotides: TGTGCCAGCCGACCGGGACACCAATTAGAGGAGCAGTTCTTC.

This sequence joins TRBV4-2 and TRBJ2-3; TRBD2 is a possible D gene (6 bases). V lost 1 base, J lost 4 bases, and 21 bases lay in between. Germline V gives CDR1 LGHNA, CDR2 YNFKEQ. The CDR3 is 18 residues long. In nucleotides, the CDR3 is TGTGCCAGCAGCCAAGGCGGTAGCGGTCGGAGGATCCCAGATACGCAGTATTTT. This gives the protein CASSQGGSGRRIPDTQYF.

V and J are TRBV5-1 and TRBJ1-2; 8 nucleotides agree with TRBD1. This CDR3 spans 15 amino acids. The germline gives CDR1 SGHRS, CDR2 YFSETQ. The V and J ends lost 4 bases and 5 bases, in that order; junction bases with no gene match: 10. This CDR3 is CASSPQTGVGYGYTF. The CDR3 coding sequence is TGCGCCAGCAGCCCGCAGACAGGGGTTGGGTATGGCTACACCTTC.

The chain uses TRBV5-4 and TRBJ2-2, with TRBD1 matching 11 bases. Germline V gives CDR1 SGHNT, CDR2 YYREEE (reference sequence). The CDR3 length is 16 residues. Trimming removed 0 bases from V and 7 bases from J; junction bases left unmatched: 5. CDR3 nucleotides: TGTGCCAGCAGCTTGGCTGGACAGGGGGCGGGCGGGGAGCTGTTTTTT. This sequence encodes CASSLAGQGAGGELFF.

The chain couples TRBV10-3 to TRBJ1-1; the D is unclear. Germline loops: CDR1 ENHRY, CDR2 SYGVKD. V was shortened by 7 bases and J by 0 bases, with 12 bases between the two germline ends. The CDR3 spans 14 residues. CDR3 protein: CAITGDTLNTEAFF. CDR3 nucleotide sequence: TGTGCCATCACCGGTGACACCTTGAACACTGAAGCTTTCTTT.

J is TRBJ2-7 and V is TRBV13; no clear D. Germline V CDR1 and CDR2: PRHDT, FYEKMQ (reference sequence). Trimming stripped 2 bases from V and 1 base from J, with 12 bases between. The CDR3 spans 15 residues. This CDR3 is CASSLKVSGSYEQYF. As DNA, the CDR3 is TGTGCCAGCAGCTTAAAAGTTTCCGGGTCCTACGAGCAGTACTTC.

This chain links TRBV6-1 with TRBJ1-1, with 7 nucleotides matching TRBD1. Germline values: CDR1 MNHNS, CDR2 SASEGT. After removal of 6 bases from V and 4 bases from J, the junction contained 8 bases not matched to a gene. This CDR3 contains 14 residues. CDR3 sequence reads: CASSVTGVGTEAFF. In nucleotides, the CDR3 is TGTGCCAGCAGCGTTACAGGGGTTGGCACTGAAGCTTTCTTT.

The chain is built from TRBV7-3 and TRBJ2-3; the match to TRBD2 covers 8 bases. V gave up 1 base and J gave up 3 bases; unmatched junction bases: 3. The CDR3 loop spans 15 amino acids. Germline V gene lookup returns CDR1 SGHTA and CDR2 FQGTGA. The CDR3 nucleotides read TGTGCCAGCAGCTTAAGCGGGGGGAGGACAGATACGCAGTATTTT. Translation gives CASSLSGGRTDTQYF.

The genes are TRBV7-9 and TRBJ2-1, with 13 bases aligning to TRBD2. From germline, CDR1 is SEHNR and CDR2 FQNEAQ (reference sequence). V lost 5 bases and J lost 8; bases outside the gene matches: 3. CDR3 length equals 14 residues. The CDR3 DNA reads TGTGCCAGCAGCCGGACTAGCGGGAGAGATGAGCAGTTCTTC. This encodes CASSRTSGRDEQFF.

This clone was counted only a few times. The chain employs TRBV7-3 and TRBJ2-1; D is possibly TRBD2 (6 bases). Per germline, CDR1 SGHTA and CDR2 FQGTGA. V was shortened by 5 bases and J by 7 bases, with 15 bases between the two germline ends. The CDR3 sequence is 14 residues long. The chain's CDR3 is CASSQSWTTNEQFF. The CDR3 DNA is TGTGCCAGCAGCCAATCTTGGACTACGAATGAGCAGTTCTTC.

The V and J genes are TRBV6-6 and TRBJ2-7; 13 nucleotides agree with TRBD2. CDR3 length equals 15 residues. Germline values: CDR1 MNHNY, CDR2 SVGAGI (reference sequence). J gave up 2 bases and V 4 bases, and 2 bases lay outside the gene matches. The CDR3 DNA reads TGTGCCAGCAGTTCACTAGCGGGAGGGACCTACGAGCAGTACTTC. Translation gives CASSSLAGGTYEQYF.

The V gene is TRBV9, the J gene TRBJ1-2; TRBD1 matches 12 bases. Trimming took 3 bases from V and 2 from J; bases not matched to a gene: 11. The CDR3 consists of 18 residues. Germline lookup yields CDR1 SGDLS and CDR2 YYNGEE. In DNA form, the CDR3 reads TGTGCCAGCAGCGAGGGACAGGGGGCCTCGGGGGTAAACTATGGCTACACCTTC. Its translation is CASSEGQGASGVNYGYTF.

The V and J genes are TRBV19 and TRBJ2-7; D is possibly TRBD2 (6 bases). V lost 3 bases and J lost 3, with 9 bases in between. Germline V gene sequence: CDR1 LNHDA, CDR2 SQIVND (reference sequence). This CDR3 region has 13 residues. As DNA, the CDR3 is TGTGCCAGTAGTATGGGACTTTTCTACGAGCAGTACTTC. This gives the protein CASSMGLFYEQYF.

This chain joins TRBV7-3 and TRBJ2-3, with D possibly matching TRBD2 (6 bases). The CDR3 runs to 14 residues. Germline values: CDR1 SGHTA, CDR2 FQGTGA. V was cut by 1 base and J by 6 bases, with 11 bases left in between. The CDR3 DNA follows: TGTGCCAGCAGCTTAAGCGGGGTAGAGGATACGCAGTATTTT. Translation: CASSLSGVEDTQYF.

This clone was counted only a few times. The V and J genes are TRBV20-1 and TRBJ2-7; 7 nucleotides align to TRBD1. The CDR3 totals 11 residues. The V gene end was trimmed by 6 bases and the J gene end by 2 bases; junction bases not matched to a gene: 1. Per the germline V gene, CDR1 is DFQATT and CDR2 is SNEGSKA (reference sequence). CDR3 bases: TGCAGTGCGGGACAGCCCTACGAGCAGTACTTC. It yields the protein CSAGQPYEQYF.

V gene TRBV19 combines with J gene TRBJ1-1; D is undetermined. Germline V gives CDR1 LNHDA, CDR2 SQIVND (reference sequence). CDR3 length: 16 amino acids. The V gene lost 3 bases and the J gene lost 1 base, with 15 bases spanning the gap. CDR3 amino acids: CASSMAAAPRNTEAFF. CDR3 DNA: TGTGCCAGTAGTATGGCCGCGGCCCCTCGGAACACTGAAGCTTTCTTT. Complete variable domain (other parts from reference TRBV19 and TRBJ1-1): DGGITQSPKYLFRKEGQNVTLSCEQNLNHDAMYWYRQDPGQGLRLIYYSQIVNDFQKGDIAEGYSVSREKKESFPLTVTSAQKNPTAFYLCASSMAAAPRNTEAFFGQGTRLTVV.